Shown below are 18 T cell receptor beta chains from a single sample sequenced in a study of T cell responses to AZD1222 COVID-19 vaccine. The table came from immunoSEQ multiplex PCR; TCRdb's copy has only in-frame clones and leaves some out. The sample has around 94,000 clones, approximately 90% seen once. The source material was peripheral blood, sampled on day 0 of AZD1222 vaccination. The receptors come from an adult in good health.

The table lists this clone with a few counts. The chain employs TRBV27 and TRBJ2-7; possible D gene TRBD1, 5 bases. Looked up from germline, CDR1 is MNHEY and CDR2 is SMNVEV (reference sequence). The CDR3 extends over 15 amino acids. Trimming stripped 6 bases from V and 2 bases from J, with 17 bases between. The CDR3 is CASSPRAGKTYEQYF. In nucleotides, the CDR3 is TGTGCCAGCAGCCCTCGGGCAGGGAAAACCTACGAGCAGTACTTC.

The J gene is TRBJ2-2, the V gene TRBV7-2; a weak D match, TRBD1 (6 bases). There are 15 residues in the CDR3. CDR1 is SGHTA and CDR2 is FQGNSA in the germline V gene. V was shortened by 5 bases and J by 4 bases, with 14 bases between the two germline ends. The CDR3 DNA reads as TGTGCCAGCAGCGGCAGGGGAGAGGTCACCGGGGAGCTGTTTTTT. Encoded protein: CASSGRGEVTGELFF.

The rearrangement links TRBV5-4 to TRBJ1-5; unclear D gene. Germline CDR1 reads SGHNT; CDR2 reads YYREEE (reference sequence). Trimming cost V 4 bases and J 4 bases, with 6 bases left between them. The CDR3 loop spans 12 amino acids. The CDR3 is CASSIDNQPQHF. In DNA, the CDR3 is TGTGCCAGCAGCATAGATAATCAGCCCCAGCATTTT.

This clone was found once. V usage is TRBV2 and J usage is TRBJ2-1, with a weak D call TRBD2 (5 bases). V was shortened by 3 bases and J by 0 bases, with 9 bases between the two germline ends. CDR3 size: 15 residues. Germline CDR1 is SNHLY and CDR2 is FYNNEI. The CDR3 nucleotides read TGTGCCAGCAGTGAGACGGGGAGCTCCTACAATGAGCAGTTCTTC. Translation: CASSETGSSYNEQFF.

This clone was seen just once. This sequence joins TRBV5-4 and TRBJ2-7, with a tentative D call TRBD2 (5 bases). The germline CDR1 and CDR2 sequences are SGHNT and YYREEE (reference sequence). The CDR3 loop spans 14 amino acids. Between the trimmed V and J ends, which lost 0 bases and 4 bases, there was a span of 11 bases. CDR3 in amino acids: CASSLGTREYEQYF. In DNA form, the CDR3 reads TGTGCCAGCAGCTTGGGAACAAGGGAGTACGAGCAGTACTTC. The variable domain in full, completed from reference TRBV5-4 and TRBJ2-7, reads ETGVTQSPTHLIKTRGQQVTLRCSSQSGHNTVSWYQQALGQGPQFIFQYYREEENGRGNFPPRFSGLQFPNYSSELNVNALELDDSALYLCASSLGTREYEQYFGPGTRLTVT.

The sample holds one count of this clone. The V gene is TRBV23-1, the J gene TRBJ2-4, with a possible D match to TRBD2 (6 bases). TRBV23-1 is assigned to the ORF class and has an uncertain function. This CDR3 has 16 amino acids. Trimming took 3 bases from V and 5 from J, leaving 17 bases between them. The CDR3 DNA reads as TGCGCCAGCAGTCAGGTAATTTCGGGACTCCAAAACATTCAGTACTTC. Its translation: CASSQVISGLQNIQYF.

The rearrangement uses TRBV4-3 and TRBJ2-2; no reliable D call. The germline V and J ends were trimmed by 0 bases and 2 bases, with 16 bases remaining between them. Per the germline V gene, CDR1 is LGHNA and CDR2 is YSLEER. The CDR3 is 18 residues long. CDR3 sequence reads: CASSQEPARYTNTGELFF. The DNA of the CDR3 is TGCGCCAGCAGCCAAGAACCGGCCCGGTATACCAACACCGGGGAGCTGTTTTTT.

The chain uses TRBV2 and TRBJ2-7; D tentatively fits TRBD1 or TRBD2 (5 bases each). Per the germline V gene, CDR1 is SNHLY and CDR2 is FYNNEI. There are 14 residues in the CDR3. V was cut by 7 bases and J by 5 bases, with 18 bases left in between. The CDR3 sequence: CASTSGPLGNEQYF. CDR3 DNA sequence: TGTGCCAGCACATCGGGACCCCTCGGCAACGAGCAGTACTTC.

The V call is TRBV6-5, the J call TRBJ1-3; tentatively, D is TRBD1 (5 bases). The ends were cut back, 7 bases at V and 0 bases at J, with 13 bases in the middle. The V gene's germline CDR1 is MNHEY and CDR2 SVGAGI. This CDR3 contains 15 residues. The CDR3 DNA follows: TGTGCCAGCATGAAGGGGAGGCTCTCTGGAAACACCATATATTTT. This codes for CASMKGRLSGNTIYF.

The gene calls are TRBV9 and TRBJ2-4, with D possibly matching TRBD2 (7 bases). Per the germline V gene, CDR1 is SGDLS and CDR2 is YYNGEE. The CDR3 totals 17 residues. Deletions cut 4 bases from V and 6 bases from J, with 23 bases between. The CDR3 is CASSPRGAGVEGNIQYF. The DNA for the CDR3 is TGTGCCAGCAGCCCCAGGGGCGCGGGAGTAGAGGGAAACATTCAGTACTTC.

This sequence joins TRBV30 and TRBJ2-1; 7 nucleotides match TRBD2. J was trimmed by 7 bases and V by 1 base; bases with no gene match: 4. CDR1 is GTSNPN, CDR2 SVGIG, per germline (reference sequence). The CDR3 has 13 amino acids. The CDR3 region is CAWSGTSINEQFF. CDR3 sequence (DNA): TGTGCCTGGAGTGGGACTAGTATAAATGAGCAGTTCTTC.

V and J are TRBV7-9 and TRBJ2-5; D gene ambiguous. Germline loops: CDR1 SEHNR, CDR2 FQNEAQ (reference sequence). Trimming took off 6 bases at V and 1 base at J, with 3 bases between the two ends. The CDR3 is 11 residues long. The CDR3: CASSSQETQYF. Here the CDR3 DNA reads TGTGCCAGCAGTTCCCAAGAGACCCAGTACTTC.

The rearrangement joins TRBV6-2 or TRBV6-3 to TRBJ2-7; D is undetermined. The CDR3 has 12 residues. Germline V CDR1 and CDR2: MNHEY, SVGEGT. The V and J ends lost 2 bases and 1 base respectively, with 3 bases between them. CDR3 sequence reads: CASSYPSYEQYF. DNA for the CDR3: TGTGCCAGCAGTTACCCGTCCTACGAGCAGTACTTC.

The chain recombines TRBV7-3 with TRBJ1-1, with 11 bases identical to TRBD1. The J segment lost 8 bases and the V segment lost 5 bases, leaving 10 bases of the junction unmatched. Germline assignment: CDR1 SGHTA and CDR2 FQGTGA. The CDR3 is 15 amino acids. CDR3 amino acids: CASSTPDRGQREAFF. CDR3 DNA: TGTGCCAGCAGCACACCGGACAGGGGGCAAAGAGAAGCTTTCTTT.

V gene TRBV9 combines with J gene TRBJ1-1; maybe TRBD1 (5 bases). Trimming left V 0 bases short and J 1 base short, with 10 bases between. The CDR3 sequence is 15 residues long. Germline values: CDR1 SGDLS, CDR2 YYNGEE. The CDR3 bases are TGTGCCAGCAGCGTAGTTCCGGGGACGAACACTGAAGCTTTCTTT. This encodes CASSVVPGTNTEAFF.

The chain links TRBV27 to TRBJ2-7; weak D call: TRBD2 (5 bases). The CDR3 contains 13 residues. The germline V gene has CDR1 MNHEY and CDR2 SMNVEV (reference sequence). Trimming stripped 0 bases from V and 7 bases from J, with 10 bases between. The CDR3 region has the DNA TGTGCCAGCAGTTTATCGAACAGAGGGGAGCAGTACTTC. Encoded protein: CASSLSNRGEQYF.

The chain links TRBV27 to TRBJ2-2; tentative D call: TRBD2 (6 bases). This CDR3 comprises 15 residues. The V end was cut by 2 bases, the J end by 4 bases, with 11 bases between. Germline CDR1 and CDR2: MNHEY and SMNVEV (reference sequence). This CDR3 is CASSLTGDVTGELFF. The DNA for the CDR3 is TGTGCCAGCAGTTTAACGGGGGATGTCACCGGGGAGCTGTTTTTT.

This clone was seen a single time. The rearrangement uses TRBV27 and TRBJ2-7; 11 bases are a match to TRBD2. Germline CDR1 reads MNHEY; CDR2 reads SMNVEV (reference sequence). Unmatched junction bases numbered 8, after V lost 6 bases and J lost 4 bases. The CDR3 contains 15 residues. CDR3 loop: CASRSYSGRAYEQYF. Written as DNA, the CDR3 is TGTGCCAGCAGGTCATATAGCGGGAGGGCATACGAGCAGTACTTC.